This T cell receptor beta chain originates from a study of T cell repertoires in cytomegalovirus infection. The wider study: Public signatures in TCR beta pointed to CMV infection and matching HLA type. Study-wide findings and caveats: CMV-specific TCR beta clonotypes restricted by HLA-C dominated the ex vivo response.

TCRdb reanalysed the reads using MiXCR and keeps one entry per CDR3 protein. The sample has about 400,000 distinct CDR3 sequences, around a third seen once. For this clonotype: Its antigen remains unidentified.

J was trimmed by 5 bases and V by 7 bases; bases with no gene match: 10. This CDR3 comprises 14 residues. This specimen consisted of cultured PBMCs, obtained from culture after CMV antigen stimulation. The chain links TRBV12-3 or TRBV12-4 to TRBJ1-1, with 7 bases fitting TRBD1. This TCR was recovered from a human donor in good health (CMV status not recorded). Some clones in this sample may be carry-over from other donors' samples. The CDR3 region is CASTNPGTETEAFF. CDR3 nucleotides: TGTGCCAGCACTAACCCGGGGACAGAAACTGAAGCTTTCTTT.